This T cell receptor (beta chain) was sequenced during a study of blood T cells in healthy people across ages. General study results and limits: Reliance upon unsorted PBMCs precluded definitive naive versus antigen-experienced comparison. With donor CMV status unknown, expanded clonotype changes were possibly confounded.

Primed by a sample-barcoded 5' primer and a J-beta primer mix, a second PCR proceeded for 7 to 11 cycles. A template-switch adaptor containing 12 random nucleotides labeled each cDNA molecule. TCRdb fed the 5' RACE reads into MiXCR, producing one record per CDR3 protein. The table shows about 640,000 distinct CDR3 sequences, with around 54% occurring only once. Regarding this clonotype: Its antigen is not known.

V was cut by 6 bases and J by 0 bases, with 8 bases left in between. The CDR3 contains 13 residues. There were at least 6 micrograms of total RNA extracted from every sample. Sequencing input: blood. The TCR originated in a man aged 55-75 years in good health. V is TRBV12-3 or TRBV12-4 and J is TRBJ1-1; TRBD1 is a possible D gene (5 bases). CDR3 in DNA: TGTGCCAGCAGAAGCAGGGTGAACACTGAAGCTTTCTTT. It codes for CASRSRVNTEAFF.